Each of the 3 T cell receptor beta chains below was sequenced from the same sample in a study of PD-L1 blockade in urothelial cancer. Time point in this sample: pretreatment peripheral blood. Produced via immunoSEQ multiplex PCR; TCRdb's table is partial and in-frame only. The sample lists 130,000 or so clones; around 84% were seen once. Sequences were derived from PBMCs, sampled around atezolizumab (anti-PD-L1) treatment. The source of these receptors is a man aged 45 to 65 with urothelial cancer.

The rearrangement uses TRBV11-2 and TRBJ1-2; 9 positions match TRBD1. Germline CDR1 and CDR2: SGHAT and FQNNGV. Trimming cost V 4 bases and J 4 bases; bases outside gene matches: 10. The CDR3 runs 16 residues. Written as DNA, the CDR3 is TGTGCCAGCAGCTCAGAACAGGGGGCGCGGGTCTATGGCTACACCTTC. This codes for CASSSEQGARVYGYTF.

This chain connects TRBV7-2 to TRBJ2-3; the match to TRBD2 covers 14 bases. V trimming: 0 bases; J trimming: 3 bases; junction bases outside the gene matches: 2. This CDR3 is built from 17 residues. Germline V gene sequence: CDR1 SGHTA, CDR2 FQGNSA. This chain's CDR3 is CASSLAGLAGETDTQYF. The CDR3 DNA sequence: TGTGCCAGCAGCTTAGCGGGACTAGCGGGAGAAACAGATACGCAGTATTTT.

The chain carries TRBV5-1 and TRBJ2-7; TRBD2 aligns across 8 bases. The CDR3 is 16 residues long. V shed 2 bases and J 5 bases; nucleotides not matched to a gene: 12. From germline, CDR1 is SGHRS and CDR2 YFSETQ. CDR3 region: CASSFSPGLGQDEQYF. The CDR3 nucleotides read TGCGCCAGCAGCTTCTCGCCGGGACTAGGGCAAGACGAGCAGTACTTC.